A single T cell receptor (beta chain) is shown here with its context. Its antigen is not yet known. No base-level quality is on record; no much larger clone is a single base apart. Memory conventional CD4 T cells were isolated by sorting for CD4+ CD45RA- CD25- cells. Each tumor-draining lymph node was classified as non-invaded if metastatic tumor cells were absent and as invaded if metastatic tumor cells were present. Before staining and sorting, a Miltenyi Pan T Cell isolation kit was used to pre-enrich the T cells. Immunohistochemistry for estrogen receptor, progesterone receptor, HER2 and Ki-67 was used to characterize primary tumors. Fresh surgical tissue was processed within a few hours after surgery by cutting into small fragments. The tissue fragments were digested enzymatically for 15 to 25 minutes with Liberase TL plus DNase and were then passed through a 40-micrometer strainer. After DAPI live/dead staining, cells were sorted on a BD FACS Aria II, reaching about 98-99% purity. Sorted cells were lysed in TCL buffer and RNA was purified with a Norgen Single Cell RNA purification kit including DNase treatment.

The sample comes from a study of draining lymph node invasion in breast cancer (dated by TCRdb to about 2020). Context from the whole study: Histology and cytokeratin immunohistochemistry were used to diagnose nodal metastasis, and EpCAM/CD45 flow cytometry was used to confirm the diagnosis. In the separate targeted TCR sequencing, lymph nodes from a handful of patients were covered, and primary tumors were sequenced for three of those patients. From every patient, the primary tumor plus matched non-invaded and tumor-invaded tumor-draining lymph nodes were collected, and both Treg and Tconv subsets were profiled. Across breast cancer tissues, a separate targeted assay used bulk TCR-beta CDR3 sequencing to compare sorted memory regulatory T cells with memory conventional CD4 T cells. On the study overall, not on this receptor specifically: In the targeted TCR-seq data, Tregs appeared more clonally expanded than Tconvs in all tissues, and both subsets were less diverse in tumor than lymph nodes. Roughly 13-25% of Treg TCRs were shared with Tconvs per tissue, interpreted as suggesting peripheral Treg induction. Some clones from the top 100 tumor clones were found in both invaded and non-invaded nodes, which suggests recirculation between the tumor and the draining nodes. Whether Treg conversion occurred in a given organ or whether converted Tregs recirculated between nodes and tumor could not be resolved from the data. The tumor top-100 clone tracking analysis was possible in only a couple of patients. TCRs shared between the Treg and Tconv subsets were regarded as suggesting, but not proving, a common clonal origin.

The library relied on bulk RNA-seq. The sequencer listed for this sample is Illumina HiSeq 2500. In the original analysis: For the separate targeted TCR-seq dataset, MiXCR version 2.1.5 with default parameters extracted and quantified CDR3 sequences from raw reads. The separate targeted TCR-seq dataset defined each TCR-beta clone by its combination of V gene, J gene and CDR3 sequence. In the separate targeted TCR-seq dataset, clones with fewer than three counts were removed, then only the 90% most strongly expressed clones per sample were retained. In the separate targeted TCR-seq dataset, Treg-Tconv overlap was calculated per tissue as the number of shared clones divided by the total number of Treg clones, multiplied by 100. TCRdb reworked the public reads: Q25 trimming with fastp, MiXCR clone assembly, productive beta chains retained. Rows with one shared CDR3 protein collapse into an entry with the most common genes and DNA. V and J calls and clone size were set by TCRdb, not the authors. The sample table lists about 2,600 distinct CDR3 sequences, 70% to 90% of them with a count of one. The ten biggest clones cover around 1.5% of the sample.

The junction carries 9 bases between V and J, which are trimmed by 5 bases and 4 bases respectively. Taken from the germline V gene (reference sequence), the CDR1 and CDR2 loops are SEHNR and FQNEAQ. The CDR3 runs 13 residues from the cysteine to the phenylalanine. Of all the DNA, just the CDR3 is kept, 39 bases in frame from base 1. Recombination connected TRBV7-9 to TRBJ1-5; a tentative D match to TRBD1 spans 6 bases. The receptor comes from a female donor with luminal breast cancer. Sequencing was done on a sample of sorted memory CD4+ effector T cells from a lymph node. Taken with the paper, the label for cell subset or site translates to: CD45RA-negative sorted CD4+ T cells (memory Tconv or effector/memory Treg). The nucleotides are TGTGCCAGCAGCGGAGGGGGGAATCAGCCCCAGCATTTT. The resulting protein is CASSGGGNQPQHF.